The source of this T cell receptor beta chain is a study of Graves' ophthalmopathy and Graves' hyperthyroidism. This clonotype was seen at least ten times. The V gene's germline CDR1 is LGHDT and CDR2 YNNKEL (reference sequence). The CDR3 sequence is 14 residues long. Trimming removed 0 bases at V and 7 bases at J, with 12 bases between. Transcripts of RNA were the source for amplifying TCR beta CDR3 regions. First-round RT-PCR used HTBI primers; second-round multiplex PCR followed. MiXCR was run by TCRdb on the multiplex PCR reads, yielding one entry per CDR3 protein. In the table there are about 220,000 distinct CDR3 sequences, roughly a fifth of which are singletons.

The source of this sequence is a woman aged 45-65 years with Graves' ophthalmopathy. The specimen sequenced was peripheral blood. The chain joins TRBV3-1 to TRBJ1-1; D remains unclear. The CDR3 protein is CASSQDPRTLEAFF. In DNA form, the CDR3 reads TGTGCCAGCAGCCAAGACCCCAGGACCCTTGAAGCTTTCTTT.